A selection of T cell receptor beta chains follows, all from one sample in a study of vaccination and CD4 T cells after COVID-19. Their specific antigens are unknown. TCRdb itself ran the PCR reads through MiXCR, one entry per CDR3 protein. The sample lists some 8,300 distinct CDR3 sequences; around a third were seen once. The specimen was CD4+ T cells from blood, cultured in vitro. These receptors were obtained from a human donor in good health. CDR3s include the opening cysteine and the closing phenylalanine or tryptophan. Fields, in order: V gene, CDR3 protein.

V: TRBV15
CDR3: CATGLSPYEQYF

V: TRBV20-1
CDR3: CSARVPQRGVTSSGANVLTF

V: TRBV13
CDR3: CASSQTGTGELSGNTIYF

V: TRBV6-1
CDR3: CASSEGGYQETQYF

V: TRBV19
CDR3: CASSITGTGTDTQYF

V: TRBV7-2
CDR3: CASSLGTGPLGRNSPLHF

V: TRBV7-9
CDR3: CASGEGGADTQYF

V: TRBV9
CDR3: CASSVEPNEQFF

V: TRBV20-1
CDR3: CSAGDGLGSEQFF

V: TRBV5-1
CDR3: CASSYQETQYF

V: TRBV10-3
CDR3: CAISDTGGPNQPQHF

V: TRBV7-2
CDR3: CASSLGYTTEAFF

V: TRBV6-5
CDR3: CASSYSTSPLQNTEAFF

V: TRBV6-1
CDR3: CASTPTGGNQPQHF

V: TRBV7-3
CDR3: CASSLGSTYQETQYF

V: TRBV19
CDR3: CASSSRDVGETQYF

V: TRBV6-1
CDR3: CASSTGFSYGYTF

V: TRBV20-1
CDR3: CSVATGTGAGGYTF

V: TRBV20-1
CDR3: CSARIPNSNYGYTF

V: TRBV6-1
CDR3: CASTTLGYGYTF

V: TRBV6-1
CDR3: CASRTGVVNTGELFF

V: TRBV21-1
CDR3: CASSKTDYGYTF

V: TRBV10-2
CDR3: CASRLAGQETQYF

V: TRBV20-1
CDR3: CSARDATDYTGELFF

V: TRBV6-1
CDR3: CASSQRGHGYTF

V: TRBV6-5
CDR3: CASSYGGSGAFF

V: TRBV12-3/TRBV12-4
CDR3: CASSTPTWERNNYGYTF

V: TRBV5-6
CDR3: CASSPWIFGATEAFF

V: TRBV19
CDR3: CASSMAQGFNYGYTF

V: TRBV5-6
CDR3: CASSLNEGIPHEQYF

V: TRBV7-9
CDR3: CASSSAQGAGGGYTF

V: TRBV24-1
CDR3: CATIYMERGADGAEAFF

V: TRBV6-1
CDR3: CASRLIGERTDTQYF

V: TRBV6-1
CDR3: CASTKQGVNTEAFF

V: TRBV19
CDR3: CASRPERGVAFF

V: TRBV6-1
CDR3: CASSEAPGLKEQYF

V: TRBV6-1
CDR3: CATMRTLLNTEAFF

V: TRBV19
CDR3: CASSTGQDYGYTF

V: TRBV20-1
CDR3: CSASTRNYGYTF

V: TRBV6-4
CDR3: CASSDSSVAGGYTF

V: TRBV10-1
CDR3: CASNILAGDNEQFF